These 15 T cell receptor beta chains were sequenced from one sample in a study of OX40 agonist ivuxolimab in advanced cancers. The assay was immunoSEQ multiplex PCR, and TCRdb's table has in-frame clones only and misses some. The sample holds over 55,000 clones, roughly 88% seen once. The sample was CD4+ or CD8+ T cells sorted from blood, taken in a trial of the OX40 agonist ivuxolimab. The receptors shown here come from an adult with an advanced solid tumor such as melanoma, head and neck, liver or kidney cancer.

The chain carries TRBV18 and TRBJ1-5, with a tentative D call TRBD1 (5 bases). The V gene lost 0 bases and the J gene lost 1 base, with 7 bases spanning the gap. The germline V gene has CDR1 KGHSH and CDR2 LQKENI. The CDR3 has 15 amino acids. The CDR3 protein is CASSPPGGSNQPQHF. The CDR3 DNA reads TGTGCCAGCTCACCACCCGGGGGGAGCAATCAGCCCCAGCATTTT.

The rearrangement uses TRBV11-3 and TRBJ2-7; no firm D call. V dropped 5 bases and J dropped 0 bases, with 14 bases sitting between them. Germline V gene lookup returns CDR1 SGHNT and CDR2 YENEEA. CDR3 length equals 15 residues. The CDR3 nucleotides read TGTGCCAGCAGCCCGCTCGCAGGAAGCTCCTACGAGCAGTACTTC. Amino acid sequence: CASSPLAGSSYEQYF.

As for this clone: Other DNA sequences in the same sample also yield this CDR3. DNA of the CDR3: TGTGCCAGCAGTGAAGTCTTAGGACAGGGGGGTAATCAGCCCCAGCATTTT. It is translated as CASSEVLGQGGNQPQHF. The chain employs TRBV2 and TRBJ1-5; 10 nucleotides match TRBD1. The CDR3 spans 17 residues. Germline V lookup: CDR1 SNHLY, CDR2 FYNNEI. The V and J ends lost 1 base and 4 bases, in that order; junction bases with no gene match: 7.

The chain employs TRBV2 and TRBJ2-2, with unresolved D. Germline V gene lookup returns CDR1 SNHLY and CDR2 FYNNEI. V lost 4 bases, J lost 8 bases, and 17 bases lay in between. The CDR3 totals 15 residues. CDR3 bases: TGTGCCAGCAGTGTGGGTTTAGGCCCCCAGGGGGAGCTGTTTTTT. This codes for CASSVGLGPQGELFF.

The V and J genes are TRBV7-9 and TRBJ1-5; D uncertain. The V and J ends lost 4 bases and 1 base respectively, with 14 bases between them. In germline, CDR1 is SEHNR, CDR2 FQNEAQ (reference sequence). This CDR3 has 16 amino acids. CDR3 DNA: TGTGCCAGCAGCTCCGGCGGGCTCGGGAGCAATCAGCCCCAGCATTTT. Protein: CASSSGGLGSNQPQHF.

V and J are TRBV5-5 and TRBJ2-5; 13 bases agree with TRBD2. This CDR3 spans 17 amino acids. V lost 2 bases to trimming and J lost 1 base; unmatched junction nucleotides: 5. Germline V gives CDR1 SGHKS, CDR2 YYEKEE (reference sequence). The CDR3 protein is CASSFPRTSGGQETQYF. CDR3 coding DNA: TGTGCCAGCAGCTTCCCTCGGACTAGCGGGGGCCAAGAGACCCAGTACTTC.

The chain combines TRBV19 with TRBJ1-6, with unresolved D. This CDR3 comprises 13 residues. The germline V gene has CDR1 LNHDA and CDR2 SQIVND (reference sequence). Trimming shortened V by 6 bases and J by 5 bases, and 8 bases separated the two germline ends. The CDR3 reads CASRPSNNSPLHF. CDR3 DNA: TGTGCCAGTAGACCCAGCAATAATTCACCCCTCCACTTT. Complete variable domain (other parts from reference TRBV19 and TRBJ1-6): DGGITQSPKYLFRKEGQNVTLSCEQNLNHDAMYWYRQDPGQGLRLIYYSQIVNDFQKGDIAEGYSVSREKKESFPLTVTSAQKNPTAFYLCASRPSNNSPLHFGNGTRLTVT.

The rearrangement joins TRBV29-1 to TRBJ2-3; perhaps TRBD2 as D (6 bases). V was shortened by 5 bases and J by 0 bases, with 12 bases between the two germline ends. The germline V gene has CDR1 SQVTM and CDR2 ANQGSEA. CDR3 length: 14 amino acids. The CDR3 nucleotides are TGCAGCGTTCGGGGGAGCCATAGCACAGATACGCAGTATTTT. It codes for CSVRGSHSTDTQYF.

The chain couples TRBV5-8 to TRBJ2-2; D is possibly TRBD1 (6 bases). The CDR3 covers 16 residues. CDR1 SGHTS and CDR2 YDEGEE come from the germline V gene. Trimming stripped 0 bases from V and 3 bases from J, with 12 bases between. The chain's CDR3 is CASSLGQGPHTGELFF. Written as DNA, the CDR3 is TGTGCCAGCAGCTTGGGCCAGGGGCCGCACACCGGGGAGCTGTTTTTT.

This sequence joins TRBV5-6 and TRBJ1-6; 9 nucleotides align to TRBD1. This CDR3 has 14 amino acids. Germline values: CDR1 SGHDT, CDR2 YYEEEE. J lost 10 bases, V lost 5 bases, and 7 bases had no gene match. DNA of the CDR3: TGTGCCAGCAGACCACAGGGGGCGATATCACCCCTCCACTTT. The encoded protein is CASRPQGAISPLHF. The full variable domain, its missing parts supplied by reference TRBV5-6 and TRBJ1-6, is DAGVTQSPTHLIKTRGQQVTLRCSPKSGHDTVSWYQQALGQGPQFIFQYYEEEERQRGNFPDRFSGHQFPNYSSELNVNALLLGDSALYLCASRPQGAISPLHFGNGTRLTVT.

V gene TRBV5-1 combines with J gene TRBJ1-4, with 7 bases fitting TRBD1. The germline CDR1 and CDR2 sequences are SGHRS and YFSETQ. The CDR3 spans 16 residues. Trimming at V came to 6 bases and at J to 8 bases, leaving 16 bases not matched to a gene. The CDR3 DNA reads TGCGCCAGCACCAAAGAATACAGGGGAGCGGGCGAAAAACTGTTTTTT. Its protein is CASTKEYRGAGEKLFF.

V usage is TRBV19 and J usage is TRBJ2-7, with 7 bases that match TRBD1. Germline lookup yields CDR1 LNHDA and CDR2 SQIVND (reference sequence). J gave up 6 bases and V 4 bases, and 0 bases lay outside the gene matches. The CDR3 sequence is 11 residues long. In DNA form, the CDR3 reads TGTGCCAGTAGTAGGGACAGCGAGCAGTACTTC. Translating gives CASSRDSEQYF.

V and J are TRBV5-8 and TRBJ2-7; 8 bases line up with TRBD1. Trimming removed 4 bases from V and 3 bases from J; junction bases left unmatched: 9. Germline CDR1 SGHTS, CDR2 YDEGEE. The CDR3 contains 15 residues. This CDR3 is CASSLARGLFYEQYF. As DNA, the CDR3 is TGTGCCAGCAGCCTGGCCAGGGGGCTCTTCTACGAGCAGTACTTC.

This clone has only a few counts. The J gene is TRBJ1-1, the V gene TRBV9; D unresolved. Germline V gene sequence: CDR1 SGDLS, CDR2 YYNGEE. The CDR3 sequence is 13 residues long. The V end lost 0 bases, the J end lost 3 bases, and 6 bases lay between the germline ends. Here the CDR3 reads CASSVEVYTEAFF. CDR3 DNA sequence: TGTGCCAGCAGCGTAGAGGTTTACACTGAAGCTTTCTTT.

The chain links TRBV6-5 to TRBJ1-1; 8 bases match TRBD1. Germline V gene lookup returns CDR1 MNHEY and CDR2 SVGAGI. The CDR3 contains 12 residues. The J segment lost 10 bases and the V segment lost 2 bases, leaving 3 bases of the junction unmatched. This chain's CDR3 is CASSYLRGRAFF. As DNA, the CDR3 is TGTGCCAGCAGTTACCTCAGGGGGCGAGCTTTCTTT.